This TCR beta chain was documented in a study of type 1 regulatory T cells. Findings of the study overall: Type 1 regulatory T cells had a more restricted TCR repertoire than non-type 1 regulatory T cells.

As concerns this clonotype: Its specificity is unknown.

MiXCR, applied by TCRdb to the reads, yields one record per CDR3 protein. The sample has around 64,000 distinct CDR3 sequences; 20% to 25% are singletons. The V end lost 4 bases, the J end lost 5 bases, and 17 bases lay between the germline ends. Per the germline V gene, CDR1 is SQVTM and CDR2 is ANQGSEA. The CDR3 has 14 amino acids. The sequenced sample was cultured type 1 regulatory T (Tr1) cells, either the whole culture or a sorted fraction (not recorded which). The sequence came from a human donor in good health. The chain recombines TRBV29-1 with TRBJ2-5, with a weak D call TRBD1 (5 bases). This CDR3 reads CSVVIQGRFETQYF. CDR3 nucleotides: TGCAGCGTTGTTATCCAGGGTCGGTTTGAGACCCAGTACTTC.